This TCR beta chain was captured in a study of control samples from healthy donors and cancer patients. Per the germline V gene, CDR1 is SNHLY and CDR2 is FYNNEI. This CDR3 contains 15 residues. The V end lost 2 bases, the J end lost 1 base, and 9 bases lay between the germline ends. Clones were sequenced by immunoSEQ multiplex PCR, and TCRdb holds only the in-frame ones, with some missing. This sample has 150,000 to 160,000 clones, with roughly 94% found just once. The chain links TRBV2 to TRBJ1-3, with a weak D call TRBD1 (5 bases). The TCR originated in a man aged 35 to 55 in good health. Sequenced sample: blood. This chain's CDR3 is CASSESSGSGNTIYF. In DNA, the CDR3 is TGTGCCAGCAGTGAAAGTTCAGGGTCTGGAAACACCATATATTTT.